The 5 T cell receptor beta chains listed next were all sequenced from one sample in a study of T cell responses to AZD1222 COVID-19 vaccine. The data were produced by immunoSEQ multiplex PCR, yet TCRdb's version contains in-frame clones alone and is incomplete. The table records nearly 110,000 clones, 90% of them present only once. The source material was peripheral blood, sampled 28 days after the second AZD1222 dose. Every receptor here comes from an adult who received the AZD1222 COVID-19 vaccine.

V usage is TRBV11-2 and J usage is TRBJ2-7, with TRBD1 matching 10 bases. The V and J ends lost 1 base and 3 bases, in that order; junction bases with no gene match: 0. The CDR3 extends over 14 amino acids. CDR1 SGHAT and CDR2 FQNNGV come from the germline V gene. CDR3 region: CASSLGTGGYEQYF. CDR3 sequence (DNA): TGTGCCAGCAGCTTAGGGACAGGGGGCTACGAGCAGTACTTC.

The V call is TRBV5-4, the J call TRBJ1-2, with 7 bases that match TRBD1. Germline CDR1 is SGHNT and CDR2 is YYREEE (reference sequence). J was trimmed by 8 bases and V by 0 bases; bases with no gene match: 4. The CDR3 totals 13 residues. The CDR3 region has the DNA TGTGCCAGCAGCTTGGCGGACAGGCGGGGCTACACCTTC. It yields the protein CASSLADRRGYTF. Full variable domain (remainder filled in from reference TRBV5-4 and TRBJ1-2): ETGVTQSPTHLIKTRGQQVTLRCSSQSGHNTVSWYQQALGQGPQFIFQYYREEENGRGNFPPRFSGLQFPNYSSELNVNALELDDSALYLCASSLADRRGYTFGSGTRLTVV.

This chain connects TRBV18 to TRBJ1-5, with D tentatively TRBD1 (6 bases). The germline V gene encodes CDR1 KGHSH and CDR2 LQKENI. CDR3 length: 18 amino acids. V lost 0 bases to trimming and J lost 3 bases, with 18 bases between them. CDR3 in amino acids: CASSPPGVATGTNQPQHF. In DNA form, the CDR3 reads TGTGCCAGCTCACCACCGGGGGTTGCGACAGGAACCAATCAGCCCCAGCATTTT.

The gene calls are TRBV5-1 and TRBJ2-7, with 14 nucleotides matching TRBD2. In germline, CDR1 is SGHRS, CDR2 YFSETQ. V lost 7 bases, J lost 2 bases, and 11 bases stayed unmatched. The CDR3 runs 17 residues. The CDR3 loop is CASFLGTSGGQTYEQYF. CDR3 in DNA: TGCGCCAGCTTTCTCGGGACTAGCGGGGGCCAAACCTACGAGCAGTACTTC.

The chain joins TRBV5-1 to TRBJ2-5; no definite D call. The V gene lost 3 bases and the J gene lost 4 bases, with 4 bases spanning the gap. The CDR3 length is 11 residues. Germline V gives CDR1 SGHRS, CDR2 YFSETQ. The chain's CDR3 is CASSSGETQYF. The CDR3 DNA reads TGCGCCAGCAGCTCCGGAGAGACCCAGTACTTC.